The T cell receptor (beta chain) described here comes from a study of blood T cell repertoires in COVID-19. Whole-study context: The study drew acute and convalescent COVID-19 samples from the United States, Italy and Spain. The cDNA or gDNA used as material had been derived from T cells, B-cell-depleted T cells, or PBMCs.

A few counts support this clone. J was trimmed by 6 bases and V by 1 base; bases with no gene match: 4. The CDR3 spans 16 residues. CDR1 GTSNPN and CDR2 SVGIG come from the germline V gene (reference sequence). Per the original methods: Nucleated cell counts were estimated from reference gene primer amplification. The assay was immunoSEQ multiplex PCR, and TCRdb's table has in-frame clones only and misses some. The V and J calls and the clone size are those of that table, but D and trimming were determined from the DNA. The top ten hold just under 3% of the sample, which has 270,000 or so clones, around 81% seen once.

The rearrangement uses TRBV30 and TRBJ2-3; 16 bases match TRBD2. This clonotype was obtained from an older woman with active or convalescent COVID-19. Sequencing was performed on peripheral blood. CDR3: CAWSAGLAGGGDTQYF. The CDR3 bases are TGTGCCTGGAGTGCGGGACTAGCGGGGGGGGGCGATACGCAGTATTTT.